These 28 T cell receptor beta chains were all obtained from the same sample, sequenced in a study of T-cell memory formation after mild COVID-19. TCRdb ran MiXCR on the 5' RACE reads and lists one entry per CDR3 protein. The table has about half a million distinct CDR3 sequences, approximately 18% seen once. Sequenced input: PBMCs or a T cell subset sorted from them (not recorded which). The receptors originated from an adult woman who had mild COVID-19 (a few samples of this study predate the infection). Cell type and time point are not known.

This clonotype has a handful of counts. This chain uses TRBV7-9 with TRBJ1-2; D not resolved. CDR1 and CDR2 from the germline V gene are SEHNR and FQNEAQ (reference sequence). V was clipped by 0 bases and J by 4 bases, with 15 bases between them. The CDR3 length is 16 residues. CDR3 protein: CASSLARAAKPYGYTF. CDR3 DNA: TGTGCCAGCAGCTTAGCAAGGGCAGCCAAACCCTATGGCTACACCTTC.

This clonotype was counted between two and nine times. The CDR3 nucleotides are TGTGCCAGTAACCGGGACAGGGGGCGCGGAGAGACCCAGTACTTC. Translation gives CASNRDRGRGETQYF. This sequence joins TRBV5-6 and TRBJ2-5; TRBD1 matches 12 bases. From germline, CDR1 is SGHDT and CDR2 YYEEEE. The CDR3 totals 15 residues. The V segment lost 8 bases and the J segment 4 bases; nucleotides outside the gene matches: 9.

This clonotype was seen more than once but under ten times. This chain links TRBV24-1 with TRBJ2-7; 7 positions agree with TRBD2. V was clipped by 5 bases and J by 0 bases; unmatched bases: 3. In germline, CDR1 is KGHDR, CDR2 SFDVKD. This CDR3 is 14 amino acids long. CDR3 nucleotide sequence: TGTGCCACCAGTGCGAGCGGGGCCTCCTACGAGCAGTACTTC. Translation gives CATSASGASYEQYF.

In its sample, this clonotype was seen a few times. The CDR3 reads CASSSFGIDITDTQYF. The CDR3 nucleotides read TGTGCCAGCAGCTCCTTCGGCATCGATATCACAGATACGCAGTATTTT. The rearrangement joins TRBV7-9 to TRBJ2-3; D remains ambiguous. V was pared by 4 bases and J by 2 bases, with 16 bases between. Looked up from germline, CDR1 is SEHNR and CDR2 is FQNEAQ (reference sequence). This CDR3 contains 16 residues. Variable domain in full (rest from reference TRBV7-9 and TRBJ2-3): DTGVSQNPRHKITKRGQNVTFRCDPISEHNRLYWYRQTLGQGPEFLTYFQNEAQLEKSRLLSDRFSAERPKGSFSTLEIQRTEQGDSAMYLCASSSFGIDITDTQYFGPGTRLTVL.

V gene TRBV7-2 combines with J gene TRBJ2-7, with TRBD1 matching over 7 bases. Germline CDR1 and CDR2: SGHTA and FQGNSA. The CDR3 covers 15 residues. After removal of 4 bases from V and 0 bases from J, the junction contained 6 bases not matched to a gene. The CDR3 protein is CASSSGQFSSYEQYF. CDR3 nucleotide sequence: TGTGCCAGCAGCTCGGGACAGTTTAGCTCCTACGAGCAGTACTTC.

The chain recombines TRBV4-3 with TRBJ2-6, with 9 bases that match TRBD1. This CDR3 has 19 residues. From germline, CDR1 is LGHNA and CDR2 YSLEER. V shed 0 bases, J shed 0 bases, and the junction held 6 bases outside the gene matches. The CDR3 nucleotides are TGCGCCAGCAGCCAAGATTCTGTGACAGGGGGCTCTGGGGCCAACGTCCTGACTTTC. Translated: CASSQDSVTGGSGANVLTF.

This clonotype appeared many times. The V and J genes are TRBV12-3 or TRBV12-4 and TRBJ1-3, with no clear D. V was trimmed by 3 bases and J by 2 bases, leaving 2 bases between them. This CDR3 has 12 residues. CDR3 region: CASSFTGNTIYF. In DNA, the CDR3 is TGTGCCAGCAGTTTCACTGGAAACACCATATATTTT.

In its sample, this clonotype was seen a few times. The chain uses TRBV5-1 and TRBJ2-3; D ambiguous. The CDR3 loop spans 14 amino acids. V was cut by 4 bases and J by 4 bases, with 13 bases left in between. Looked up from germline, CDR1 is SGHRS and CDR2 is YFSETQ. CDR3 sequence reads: CASSQTPLSDTQYF. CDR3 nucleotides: TGCGCCAGCAGCCAGACTCCCTTATCAGATACGCAGTATTTT.

CDR3 bases: TGCGCCAGCAGCAGGGCGGCGGACACTGAAGCTTTCTTT. Translation gives CASSRAADTEAFF. The V and J genes are TRBV4-3 and TRBJ1-1; no definite D call. The germline gives CDR1 LGHNA, CDR2 YSLEER. CDR3 size: 13 residues. V gave up 5 bases and J gave up 3 bases, with 10 bases separating them.

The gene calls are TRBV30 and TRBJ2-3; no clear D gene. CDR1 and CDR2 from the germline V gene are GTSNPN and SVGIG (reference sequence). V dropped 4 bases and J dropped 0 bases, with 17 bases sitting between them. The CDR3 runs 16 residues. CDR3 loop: CAWTPHPAASTDTQYF. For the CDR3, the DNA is TGTGCCTGGACCCCACACCCTGCGGCTAGCACAGATACGCAGTATTTT.

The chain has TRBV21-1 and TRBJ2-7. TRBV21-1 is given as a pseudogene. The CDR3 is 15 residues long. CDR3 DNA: TGTGCCAGCAGCAAAGACAGCGGGAGCTCCTACGAGCAGTACTTC. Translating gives CASSKDSGSSYEQYF.

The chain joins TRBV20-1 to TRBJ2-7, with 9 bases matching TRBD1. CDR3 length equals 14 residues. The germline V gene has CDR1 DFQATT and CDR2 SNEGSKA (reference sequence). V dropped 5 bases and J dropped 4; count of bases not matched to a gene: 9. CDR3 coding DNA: TGCAGTGCTCCCAGCCGGGACAGGGCATACGAGCAGTACTTC. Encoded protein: CSAPSRDRAYEQYF.

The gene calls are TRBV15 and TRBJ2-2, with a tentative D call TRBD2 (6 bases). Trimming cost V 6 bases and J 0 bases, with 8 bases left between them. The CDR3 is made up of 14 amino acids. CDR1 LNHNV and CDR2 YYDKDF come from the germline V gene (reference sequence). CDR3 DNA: TGTGCCACCAGTTCGGGGGCGAACACCGGGGAGCTGTTTTTT. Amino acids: CATSSGANTGELFF.

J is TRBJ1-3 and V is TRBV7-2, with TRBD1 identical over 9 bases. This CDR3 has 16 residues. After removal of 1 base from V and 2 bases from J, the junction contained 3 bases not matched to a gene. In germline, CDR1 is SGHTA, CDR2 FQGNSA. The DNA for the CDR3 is TGTGCCAGCAGCTTAGGGGGACAGGGACCTGGAAACACCATATATTTT. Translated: CASSLGGQGPGNTIYF. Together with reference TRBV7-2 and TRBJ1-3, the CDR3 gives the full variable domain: GAGVSQSPSNKVTEKGKDVELRCDPISGHTALYWYRQSLGQGLEFLIYFQGNSAPDKSGLPSDRFSAERTGGSVSTLTIQRTQQEDSAVYLCASSLGGQGPGNTIYFGEGSWLTVV.

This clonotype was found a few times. DNA for the CDR3: TGTGCCAGCTCACCATTGGCCGACGGACACTATGGCTACACCTTC. Residues: CASSPLADGHYGYTF. The chain couples TRBV18 to TRBJ1-2; D is ambiguous. CDR1 is KGHSH, CDR2 LQKENI, per germline. CDR3 length: 15 residues. Trimming removed 2 bases from V and 3 bases from J, with 13 bases in between.

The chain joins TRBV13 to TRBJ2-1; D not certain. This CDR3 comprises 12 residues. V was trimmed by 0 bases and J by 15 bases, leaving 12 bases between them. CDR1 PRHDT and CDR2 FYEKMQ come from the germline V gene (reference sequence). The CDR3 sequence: CASSLGLGQTFF. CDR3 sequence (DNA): TGTGCCAGCAGCTTAGGCCTCGGCCAGACGTTCTTC.

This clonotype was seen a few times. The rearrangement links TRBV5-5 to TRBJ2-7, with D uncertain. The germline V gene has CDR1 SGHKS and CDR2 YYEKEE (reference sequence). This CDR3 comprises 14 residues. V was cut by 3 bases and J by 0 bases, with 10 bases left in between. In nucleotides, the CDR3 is TGTGCCAGCAGCTCGGTTGGGAACTCCTACGAGCAGTACTTC. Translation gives CASSSVGNSYEQYF.

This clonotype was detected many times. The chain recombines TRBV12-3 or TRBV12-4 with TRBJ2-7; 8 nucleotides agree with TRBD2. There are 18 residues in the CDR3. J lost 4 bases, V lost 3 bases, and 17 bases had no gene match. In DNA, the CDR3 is TGTGCCAGCAGTTTTCTCTCCGTGGCGGGAGGTTCCCGATACGAGCAGTACTTC. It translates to CASSFLSVAGGSRYEQYF.

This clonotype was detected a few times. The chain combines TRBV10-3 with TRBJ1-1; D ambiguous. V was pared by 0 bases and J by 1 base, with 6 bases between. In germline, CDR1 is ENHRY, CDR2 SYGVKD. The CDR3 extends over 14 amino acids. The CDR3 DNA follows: TGTGCCATCAGTGAGTCGCCAGAGAACACTGAAGCTTTCTTT. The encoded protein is CAISESPENTEAFF.

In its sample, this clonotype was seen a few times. The CDR3 sequence is CSANGQVTDTQYF. The CDR3 DNA sequence: TGCAGTGCTAACGGACAGGTCACAGATACGCAGTATTTT. V gene TRBV20-1 combines with J gene TRBJ2-3; 7 bases align to TRBD1. V was clipped by 4 bases and J by 2 bases; unmatched bases: 3. Germline V gene data show CDR1 as DFQATT and CDR2 as SNEGSKA (reference sequence). CDR3 length: 13 amino acids.

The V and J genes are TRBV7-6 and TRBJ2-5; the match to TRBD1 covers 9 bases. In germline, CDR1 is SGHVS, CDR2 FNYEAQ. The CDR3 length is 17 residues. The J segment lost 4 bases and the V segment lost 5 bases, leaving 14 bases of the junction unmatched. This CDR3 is CASSHGTGRVRGETQYF. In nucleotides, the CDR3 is TGTGCCAGCAGCCATGGGACAGGGAGGGTGCGGGGAGAGACCCAGTACTTC.

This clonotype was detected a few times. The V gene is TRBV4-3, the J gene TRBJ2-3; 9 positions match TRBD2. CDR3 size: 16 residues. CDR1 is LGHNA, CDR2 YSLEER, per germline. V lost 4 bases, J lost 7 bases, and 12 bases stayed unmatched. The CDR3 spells CASSPRSREGFYTQYF. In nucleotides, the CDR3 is TGCGCCAGCAGCCCCCGGTCGCGGGAGGGCTTTTATACGCAGTATTTT.

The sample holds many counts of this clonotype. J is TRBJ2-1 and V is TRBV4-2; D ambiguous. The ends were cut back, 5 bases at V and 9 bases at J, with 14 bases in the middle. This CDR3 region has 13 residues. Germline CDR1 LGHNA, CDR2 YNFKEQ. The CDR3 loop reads CASSDSFVGEQFF. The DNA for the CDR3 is TGTGCCAGCAGCGATTCCTTTGTGGGTGAGCAGTTCTTC.

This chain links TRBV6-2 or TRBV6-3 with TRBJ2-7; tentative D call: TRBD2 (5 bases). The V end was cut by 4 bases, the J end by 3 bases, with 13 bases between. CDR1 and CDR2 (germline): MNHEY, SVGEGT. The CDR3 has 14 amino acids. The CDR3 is CASSLAGGFYEQYF. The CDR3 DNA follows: TGTGCCAGCAGTTTGGCCGGAGGTTTCTACGAGCAGTACTTC.

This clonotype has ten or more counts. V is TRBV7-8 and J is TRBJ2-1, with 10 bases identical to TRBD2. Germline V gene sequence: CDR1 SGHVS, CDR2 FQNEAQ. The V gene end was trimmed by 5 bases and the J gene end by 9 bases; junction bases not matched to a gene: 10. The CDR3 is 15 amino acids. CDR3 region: CASSRAGGPFVEQFF. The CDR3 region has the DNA TGTGCCAGCAGCAGAGCGGGAGGGCCTTTCGTTGAGCAGTTCTTC.

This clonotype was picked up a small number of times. The CDR3 DNA reads as TGTGCCAGCACCGCCCGACAGGGGTCGGACAATGAGCAGTTCTTC. It is translated as CASTARQGSDNEQFF. The rearrangement joins TRBV25-1 to TRBJ2-1; the match to TRBD1 covers 8 bases. V shed 7 bases, J shed 5 bases, and the junction held 10 bases outside the gene matches. The germline V gene has CDR1 MGHDK and CDR2 SYGVNS. The CDR3 loop spans 15 amino acids. The variable domain in full, completed from reference TRBV25-1 and TRBJ2-1, reads EADIYQTPRYLVIGTGKKITLECSQTMGHDKMYWYQQDPGMELHLIHYSYGVNSTEKGDLSSESTVSRIRTEHFPLTLESARPSHTSQYLCASTARQGSDNEQFFGPGTRLTVL.

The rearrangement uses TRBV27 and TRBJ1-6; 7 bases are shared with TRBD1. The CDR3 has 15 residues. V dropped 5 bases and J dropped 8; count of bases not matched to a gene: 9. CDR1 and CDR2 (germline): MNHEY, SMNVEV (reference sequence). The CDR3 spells CASSPRQGMDSPLHF. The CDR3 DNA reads TGTGCCAGCAGTCCCCGACAGGGTATGGATTCACCCCTCCACTTT.

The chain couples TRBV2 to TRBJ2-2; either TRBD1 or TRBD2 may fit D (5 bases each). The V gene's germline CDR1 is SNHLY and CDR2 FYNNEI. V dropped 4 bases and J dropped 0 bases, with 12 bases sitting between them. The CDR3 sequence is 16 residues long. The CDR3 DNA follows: TGTGCCAGCAGTGGGTCCGTGGGGGCGAACACCGGGGAGCTGTTTTTT. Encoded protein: CASSGSVGANTGELFF.